The 29 T cell receptor beta chains reported below all come from one sample, sequenced in a study of blood T cell repertoires in COVID-19. The assay was immunoSEQ multiplex PCR, and TCRdb's table has in-frame clones only and misses some. The top ten hold 15% to 17% of the sample, which has approximately 300,000 clones, roughly 80% seen once. The sequencing sample was made of peripheral blood. These TCRs come from a person aged 65-85 years with COVID-19, enrolled during active disease.

This sequence joins TRBV18 and TRBJ2-7; TRBD1 agrees at 10 bases. The V and J ends lost 3 bases and 6 bases, in that order; junction bases with no gene match: 11. The CDR3 has 16 residues. CDR1 is KGHSH, CDR2 LQKENI, per germline. CDR3 DNA: TGTGCCAGCTCACCGAAATCGGGGACAGGGGTTGGCGAGCAGTACTTC. It encodes CASSPKSGTGVGEQYF.

The chain combines TRBV3-1 (or the pseudogene TRBV3-2) with TRBJ1-4, with unresolved D. CDR3 size: 11 residues. CDR1 and CDR2 from the germline V gene are LGHDT and YNNKEL (reference sequence). The V and J ends lost 1 base and 17 bases respectively, with 11 bases between them. CDR3 amino acids: CASSQGGSLFF. The DNA for the CDR3 is TGTGCCAGCAGCCAAGGAGGGAGCCTCTTTTTT.

The chain uses TRBV27 and TRBJ1-1; 8 positions match TRBD1. V lost 5 bases to trimming and J lost 9 bases; unmatched junction nucleotides: 5. This CDR3 comprises 12 residues. Germline CDR1 MNHEY, CDR2 SMNVEV (reference sequence). CDR3 sequence reads: CASSLGQGKAFF. The DNA of the CDR3 is TGTGCCAGCAGTCTCGGACAGGGAAAAGCTTTCTTT.

V is TRBV7-3 and J is TRBJ2-2; D is uncertain. V lost 5 bases, J lost 4 bases, and 8 bases lay in between. CDR1 and CDR2 from the germline V gene are SGHTA and FQGTGA. The CDR3 is made up of 13 amino acids. The CDR3 nucleotides read TGTGCCAGCAGCCATATTAGCACCGGGGAGCTGTTTTTT. Translating it yields CASSHISTGELFF. The full variable domain, completed using reference TRBV7-3 and TRBJ2-2, is GAGVSQTPSNKVTEKGKYVELRCDPISGHTALYWYRQSLGQGPEFLIYFQGTGAADDSGLPNDRFFAVRPEGSVSTLKIQRTERGDSAVYLCASSHISTGELFFGEGSRLTVL.

The chain recombines TRBV3-1 (or the pseudogene TRBV3-2) with TRBJ1-2; possible D gene TRBD1, 6 bases. V was trimmed by 6 bases and J by 8 bases, leaving 10 bases between them. The CDR3 extends over 11 amino acids. Germline lookup yields CDR1 LGHDT and CDR2 YNNKEL (reference sequence). CDR3 amino acids: CASRYRDGYTF. DNA of the CDR3: TGTGCCAGCAGGTACAGGGACGGCTACACCTTC.

The chain couples TRBV5-4 to TRBJ2-1; 8 bases fit TRBD1. The CDR3 is 15 amino acids. V gave up 2 bases and J gave up 4 bases; unmatched junction bases: 5. The germline CDR1 and CDR2 sequences are SGHNT and YYREEE (reference sequence). This CDR3 reads CASSFRGRVYNEQFF. CDR3 nucleotides: TGTGCCAGCAGCTTCAGGGGGCGCGTGTACAATGAGCAGTTCTTC.

Only a few counts were recorded for this clone. The V call is TRBV7-6, the J call TRBJ1-4; 10 bases line up with TRBD1. With 1 base clipped from V and 6 bases from J, the junction kept 2 bases outside the gene matches. This CDR3 is built from 15 residues. Germline V gene lookup returns CDR1 SGHVS and CDR2 FNYEAQ. The CDR3 is CASSLGTGGHEKLFF. DNA for the CDR3: TGTGCCAGCAGCTTAGGGACAGGGGGTCATGAAAAACTGTTTTTT.

This rearrangement joins TRBV7-9 to TRBJ2-1; a weak D match, TRBD2 (5 bases). Germline V gene lookup returns CDR1 SEHNR and CDR2 FQNEAQ (reference sequence). The germline V and J ends were trimmed by 2 bases and 5 bases, with 16 bases remaining between them. This CDR3 spans 16 amino acids. In nucleotides, the CDR3 is TGTGCCAGCAGCTTAAGACCGCAAACTAGACACAATGAGCAGTTCTTC. Translating gives CASSLRPQTRHNEQFF.

The chain is built from TRBV9 and TRBJ1-2; D might be TRBD1 (5 bases). Germline V lookup: CDR1 SGDLS, CDR2 YYNGEE. V was pared by 3 bases and J by 7 bases, with 13 bases between. CDR3 length equals 13 residues. CDR3 bases: TGTGCCAGCAGCGCAGGCTGGGGGGGTGGCTACACCTTC. Its protein product is CASSAGWGGGYTF.

The rearrangement links TRBV9 to TRBJ2-1; 10 bases map to TRBD2. Trimming took 1 base from V and 5 from J; bases not matched to a gene: 12. Germline CDR1 is SGDLS and CDR2 is YYNGEE. The CDR3 contains 18 residues. CDR3 sequence: CASSVSGSRTSGNNEQFF. The CDR3, as DNA: TGTGCCAGCAGCGTATCCGGGTCTCGGACTAGCGGTAACAATGAGCAGTTCTTC.

J is TRBJ1-5 and V is TRBV2; D is ambiguous. The V gene lost 1 base and the J gene lost 2 bases, with 18 bases spanning the gap. The CDR3 extends over 18 amino acids. The germline CDR1 and CDR2 sequences are SNHLY and FYNNEI. The CDR3 region has the DNA TGTGCCAGCAGTGAAGTGGGAGGGAAGGGCTCTCGCAATCAGCCCCAGCATTTT. Encoded protein: CASSEVGGKGSRNQPQHF.

The chain carries TRBV27 and TRBJ2-7; 12 positions match TRBD1. The CDR3 extends over 15 amino acids. The junction had 3 bases not matched to a gene; V was cut back by 4 bases and J by 2 bases. The germline CDR1 and CDR2 sequences are MNHEY and SMNVEV (reference sequence). The CDR3 spells CASSWGDRGPYEQYF. CDR3 nucleotide sequence: TGTGCCAGCAGTTGGGGGGACAGGGGGCCCTACGAGCAGTACTTC.

The chain joins TRBV3-1 (or the pseudogene TRBV3-2) to TRBJ1-1; 11 positions agree with TRBD1. Germline lookup yields CDR1 LGHDT and CDR2 YNNKEL (reference sequence). This CDR3 comprises 14 residues. Unmatched junction bases numbered 2, after V lost 3 bases and J lost 5 bases. CDR3 in DNA: TGTGCCAGCAGCCAGGACAGGGGGCTGACTGAAGCTTTCTTT. It encodes CASSQDRGLTEAFF.

This clone was found once. CDR3 bases: TGTGCCAGCAGCCCGCGATCTGGAAACACCATATATTTT. This sequence encodes CASSPRSGNTIYF. The gene calls are TRBV9 and TRBJ1-3; D not resolved. Trimming left V 4 bases short and J 1 base short, with 6 bases between. The CDR3 covers 13 residues. CDR1 is SGDLS, CDR2 YYNGEE, per germline. The full variable domain, completed using reference TRBV9 and TRBJ1-3, is DSGVTQTPKHLITATGQRVTLRCSPRSGDLSVYWYQQSLDQGLQFLIQYYNGEERAKGNILERFSAQQFPDLHSELNLSSLELGDSALYFCASSPRSGNTIYFGEGSWLTVV.

The gene calls are TRBV20-1 and TRBJ2-1, with 10 bases identical to TRBD2. Germline V gene lookup returns CDR1 DFQATT and CDR2 SNEGSKA (reference sequence). This CDR3 spans 16 amino acids. The V gene end was trimmed by 3 bases and the J gene end by 7 bases; junction bases not matched to a gene: 12. DNA of the CDR3: TGCAGTGCTAGTGGGGGAAGCGGGAGGGGTTTGAATGAGCAGTTCTTC. Its translation is CSASGGSGRGLNEQFF.

This clone was seen just once. V is TRBV9 and J is TRBJ1-3, with 9 bases matching TRBD1. Germline V gene lookup returns CDR1 SGDLS and CDR2 YYNGEE. The CDR3 covers 14 residues. With V trimmed by 3 bases and J by 2 bases, 0 bases remained unmatched. The CDR3 region is CASSGQGAGNTIYF. CDR3 nucleotides: TGTGCCAGCAGCGGACAGGGGGCTGGAAACACCATATATTTT.

V is TRBV6-5 and J is TRBJ2-1; perhaps TRBD2 as D (7 bases). This CDR3 contains 16 residues. Germline CDR1 reads MNHEY; CDR2 reads SVGAGI. The ends were cut back, 4 bases at V and 5 bases at J, with 18 bases in the middle. The CDR3 nucleotides read TGTGCCAGCAGTTCTTCCAGGGGACGGGGGGACAATGAGCAGTTCTTC. Amino acid sequence: CASSSSRGRGDNEQFF.

The rearrangement joins TRBV19 to TRBJ1-1, with TRBD1 as a possible D gene (6 bases). V lost 6 bases to trimming and J lost 2 bases, with 13 bases between them. The CDR3 is 14 residues long. Germline CDR1 and CDR2: LNHDA and SQIVND (reference sequence). The CDR3 coding sequence is TGTGCCAGTAGCCCGACAGGCCTTAACACTGAAGCTTTCTTT. It encodes CASSPTGLNTEAFF.

The CDR3 here is CASSSGTDQETQYF. The CDR3 bases are TGCGCCAGCAGTTCCGGGACAGACCAAGAGACCCAGTACTTC. The chain is built from TRBV5-1 and TRBJ2-5; 7 bases are shared with TRBD1. CDR3 length: 14 residues. Germline trimming cut 5 bases from V and 0 bases from J; bases unmatched to any gene: 4. The V gene's germline CDR1 is SGHRS and CDR2 YFSETQ.

This chain links TRBV12-3 or TRBV12-4 with TRBJ2-7, with D perhaps TRBD2 (7 bases). CDR3 size: 12 residues. The ends were cut back, 8 bases at V and 2 bases at J, with 10 bases in the middle. The CDR3 nucleotides are TGTGCCAGCCGCGGGGGCCCCTACGAGCAGTACTTC. This sequence encodes CASRGGPYEQYF.

This chain uses TRBV4-2 with TRBJ2-3; a possible D gene is TRBD1 (6 bases). The CDR3 extends over 15 amino acids. Germline CDR1 LGHNA, CDR2 YNFKEQ. Trimming pared 4 bases from V and 2 bases from J, leaving 13 bases between. For the CDR3, the DNA is TGTGCCAGCAGCCCACAGGGTGAAGACACAGATACGCAGTATTTT. Protein: CASSPQGEDTDTQYF.

This chain uses TRBV6-2 or TRBV6-3 with TRBJ2-7; TRBD2 matches 9 bases. V dropped 1 base and J dropped 2; count of bases not matched to a gene: 9. Looked up from germline, CDR1 is MNHEY and CDR2 is SVGEGT. The CDR3 contains 17 residues. The CDR3 spells CASSYFRLAEMPYEQYF. The CDR3 DNA is TGTGCCAGCAGTTACTTCCGACTAGCGGAGATGCCCTACGAGCAGTACTTC.

The chain couples TRBV7-6 to TRBJ2-1, with 9 nucleotides matching TRBD2. Germline V gene sequence: CDR1 SGHVS, CDR2 FNYEAQ. V shed 4 bases, J shed 6 bases, and the junction held 1 base outside the gene matches. The CDR3 has 13 residues. The CDR3 nucleotides read TGTGCCAGCAGCTGGGGACTAGCCAATGAGCAGTTCTTC. It codes for CASSWGLANEQFF.

The chain links TRBV27 to TRBJ1-4; possibly TRBD1 for D (5 bases). The CDR3 consists of 17 residues. Germline V gives CDR1 MNHEY, CDR2 SMNVEV (reference sequence). Trimming took 0 bases from V and 7 from J, leaving 18 bases between them. CDR3 sequence: CASSLSPGLRTGEKLFF. Written as DNA, the CDR3 is TGTGCCAGCAGTTTATCGCCAGGGTTGAGGACGGGTGAAAAACTGTTTTTT.

The chain couples TRBV5-6 to TRBJ1-2; D is possibly TRBD1 (6 bases). Germline-derived CDR1 and CDR2 are SGHDT and YYEEEE. The CDR3 is made up of 17 amino acids. Trimming shortened V by 0 bases and J by 5 bases, and 20 bases separated the two germline ends. The CDR3 reads CASSLESGRGSPYGYTF. The CDR3 coding sequence is TGTGCCAGCAGCTTGGAGTCTGGCAGGGGTTCCCCATATGGCTACACCTTC.

This clone occurred once. This rearrangement joins TRBV19 to TRBJ2-1; 8 bases are a match to TRBD2. The CDR3 covers 15 residues. CDR1 LNHDA and CDR2 SQIVND come from the germline V gene (reference sequence). Unmatched junction bases numbered 11, after V lost 4 bases and J lost 9 bases. As DNA, the CDR3 is TGTGCCAGTAGTACAAGGGGACTAGACGGAGCTGAGCAGTTCTTC. Translating gives CASSTRGLDGAEQFF.

The chain combines TRBV30 with TRBJ2-7; the match to TRBD2 covers 11 bases. V lost 2 bases and J lost 3; bases outside the gene matches: 6. The CDR3 consists of 15 residues. Per the germline V gene, CDR1 is GTSNPN and CDR2 is SVGIG (reference sequence). The CDR3 reads CAWSQTSGILYEQYF. CDR3 DNA: TGTGCCTGGAGTCAGACTAGCGGGATTCTCTACGAGCAGTACTTC.

This chain uses TRBV12-3 or TRBV12-4 with TRBJ1-2; perhaps TRBD1 as D (5 bases). The germline V and J ends were trimmed by 4 bases and 5 bases, with 11 bases remaining between them. The CDR3 consists of 13 residues. The CDR3 coding sequence is TGTGCCAGCAGTTCAGACAGTCCTTATGGCTACACCTTC. Translated, it gives CASSSDSPYGYTF.

The chain has TRBV28 and TRBJ2-1; D is possibly TRBD2 (6 bases). The CDR3 is made up of 16 amino acids. Trimming stripped 4 bases from V and 3 bases from J, with 16 bases between. CDR1 is MDHEN, CDR2 SYDVKM, per germline. The CDR3 reads CASSSYSGQGYNEQFF. The CDR3 DNA reads TGTGCCAGCAGTTCCTATAGCGGTCAAGGCTACAATGAGCAGTTCTTC. Full variable domain (missing parts from reference TRBV28 and TRBJ2-1): DVKVTQSSRYLVKRTGEKVFLECVQDMDHENMFWYRQDPGLGLRLIYFSYDVKMKEKGDIPEGYSVSREKKERFSLILESASTNQTSMYLCASSSYSGQGYNEQFFGPGTRLTVL.